These T cell receptor beta chains were read from a single sample in a study of shared clonotypes between healthy human individuals. Clones were sequenced by immunoSEQ multiplex PCR, and TCRdb holds only the in-frame ones, with some missing. The table shows 1.5 million to 2.5 million clones, with approximately 94% occurring only once. Sequences were obtained from naive CD8+ T cells sorted from blood. All receptors derive from a young man in good health. CDR3s include the opening cysteine and the closing phenylalanine or tryptophan. A D gene is named only where the DNA matches it firmly. The size field is filled for only some rows; it gives once, few, many or a size class.

V	size	D	J	CDR3	DNA
TRBV4-2	.	.	TRBJ2-7	CASSQGIEYEQYF	TGTGCCAGCAGCCAGGGGATCGAATACGAGCAGTACTTC
TRBV5-1	.	TRBD1	TRBJ2-2	CASSPGTANTGELFF	TGCGCCAGCAGCCCCGGGACAGCGAACACCGGGGAGCTGTTTTTT
TRBV5-6	.	TRBD1	TRBJ2-5	CASSYRQGPETQYF	TGTGCCAGCAGCTACCGACAGGGGCCGGAGACCCAGTACTTC
TRBV10-1	.	.	TRBJ2-7	CASSGPDPYEQYF	TGCGCCAGCAGTGGGCCTGACCCTTACGAGCAGTACTTC
TRBV6-1	.	TRBD1	TRBJ2-7	CASSQWTGFYEQYF	TGTGCCAGCAGTCAGTGGACAGGTTTCTACGAGCAGTACTTC
TRBV5-4	.	.	TRBJ2-7	CASSSRGAPYEQYF	TGTGCCAGCAGCTCCCGAGGGGCCCCCTACGAGCAGTACTTC
TRBV7-9	.	.	TRBJ2-1	CASSFPYNEQFF	TGTGCCAGCAGCTTCCCTTACAATGAGCAGTTCTTC
TRBV6-1	.	.	TRBJ2-5	CASSETQYF	TGTGCCAGCTCAGAGACCCAGTACTTC
TRBV4-1	.	TRBD2	TRBJ2-1	CASSQVRTLAGFDEQFF	TGCGCCAGCAGCCAAGTCCGGACACTAGCGGGATTTGATGAGCAGTTCTTC
TRBV28	.	.	TRBJ2-7	CASDSGAGGIAYEQYF	TGTGCCAGCGACTCGGGGGCAGGGGGTATCGCCTACGAGCAGTACTTC
TRBV5-4	.	TRBD2	TRBJ2-3	CASSLAASGDTDTQYF	TGTGCCAGCAGCTTGGCCGCCAGCGGGGACACAGATACGCAGTATTTT
TRBV27	.	TRBD2	TRBJ2-1	CASSLRSGTYNEQFF	TGTGCCAGCAGCCTTCGGAGCGGGACCTACAATGAGCAGTTCTTC
TRBV27	.	.	TRBJ1-3	CASRSTRGNTIYF	TGTGCCAGCAGATCTACCCGGGGAAACACCATATATTTT
TRBV6-5	.	TRBD1	TRBJ2-1	CASSYSSGQAYNEQFF	TGTGCCAGCAGTTACTCGTCGGGACAGGCCTACAATGAGCAGTTCTTC
TRBV5-6	.	TRBD1	TRBJ1-1	CASSWGQGSEAFF	TGTGCCAGCAGCTGGGGACAGGGGTCTGAAGCTTTCTTT
TRBV13	.	.	TRBJ1-1	CASSLTGVNTEAFF	TGTGCCAGCAGCTTAACGGGGGTGAACACTGAAGCTTTCTTT
TRBV5-6	.	.	TRBJ2-6	CASSSDWVLTF	TGTGCCAGCAGTTCCGATTGGGTCCTGACTTTC
TRBV5-5	.	.	TRBJ2-7	CASSFRATDYEQYF	TGTGCCAGCAGCTTTCGGGCCACTGACTACGAGCAGTACTTC
TRBV11-2	.	TRBD2	TRBJ2-1	CASSKSGSLDEQFF	TGTGCCAGCAGCAAGAGCGGGAGTCTGGATGAGCAGTTCTTC
TRBV6-6	.	.	TRBJ2-5	CASSWVWRPQRETQYF	TGTGCCAGCAGTTGGGTCTGGCGCCCTCAACGAGAGACCCAGTACTTC
TRBV27	.	.	TRBJ2-3	CASSPRQFTDTQYF	TGTGCCAGCAGTCCGCGACAGTTCACAGATACGCAGTATTTT
TRBV6-5	.	.	TRBJ2-7	CASSYGLSYEQYF	TGTGCCAGCAGTTACGGACTTTCCTACGAGCAGTACTTC
TRBV4-1	.	TRBD2	TRBJ2-5	CASSPREAGGFETQYF	TGCGCCAGCAGCCCCCGGGAAGCGGGGGGTTTCGAGACCCAGTACTTC
TRBV5-4	.	TRBD1	TRBJ2-7	CASSYSLTGDEQYF	TGTGCCAGCAGCTATTCCCTGACAGGGGACGAGCAGTACTTC
TRBV5-1	.	.	TRBJ2-5	CASSLNQETQYF	TGCGCCAGCAGCTTAAATCAAGAGACCCAGTACTTC
TRBV5-1	.	TRBD1	TRBJ1-1	CASSLVRGDTEAFF	TGCGCCAGCAGCTTGGTCAGGGGGGACACTGAAGCTTTCTTT
TRBV27	.	TRBD1	TRBJ2-2	CASSFGTGWTGELFF	TGTGCCAGCAGTTTCGGGACAGGGTGGACCGGGGAGCTGTTTTTT
TRBV9	.	TRBD1	TRBJ2-2	CASSVGQGIGSTGELFF	TGTGCCAGCAGCGTTGGACAGGGAATTGGGAGCACCGGGGAGCTGTTTTTT
TRBV27	.	.	TRBJ1-1	CASSPSGGLAEAFF	TGTGCCAGCAGTCCCTCGGGGGGTTTGGCTGAAGCTTTCTTT
TRBV2	.	.	TRBJ2-2	CASSRLTGELFF	TGTGCCAGCAGCAGACTTACCGGGGAGCTGTTTTTT
TRBV9	.	.	TRBJ2-7	CASSVDNIGVEQYF	TGTGCCAGCAGCGTAGATAATATAGGGGTCGAGCAGTACTTC
TRBV7-9	once	TRBD1	TRBJ2-7	CASSPGQGPPKTLYEQYF	TGTGCCAGCAGCCCCGGACAGGGCCCCCCTAAGACGCTTTACGAGCAGTACTTC
TRBV18	.	.	TRBJ2-5	CASSPGSTDDQTQYF	TGTGCCAGCTCACCAGGGTCGACTGATGATCAGACCCAGTACTTC